The sequence of this TCR beta chain was determined in a study of CD8+ T cells in alopecia areata. Whole-study findings and limits: Many expanded lesional clones remained in scalp and blood on tofacitinib.

Extracted RNA was reverse transcribed, and the resulting cDNA served as sequencing template. The assay was immunoSEQ multiplex PCR, and TCRdb's table has in-frame clones only and misses some. Of 200,000 to 250,000 clones in the sample, around two fifths were seen once. This clone was counted a few times. What it binds is unknown. Documented treatment: oral pan-JAK inhibitor, 5-10 mg twice daily. This CDR3 has 12 residues. Per germline, CDR1 SQVTM and CDR2 ANQGSEA. Trimming left V 5 bases short and J 3 bases short, with 10 bases between. This chain connects TRBV29-1 to TRBJ1-1; D call uncertain. This sequence was found in a human donor with alopecia areata. The source material was CD4+ T cells sorted from blood, sampled between weeks 30 and 35, from a patient treated with tofacitinib. Here the CDR3 reads CSVMGMDTEAFF. The CDR3, as DNA: TGCAGCGTTATGGGGATGGACACTGAAGCTTTCTTT.